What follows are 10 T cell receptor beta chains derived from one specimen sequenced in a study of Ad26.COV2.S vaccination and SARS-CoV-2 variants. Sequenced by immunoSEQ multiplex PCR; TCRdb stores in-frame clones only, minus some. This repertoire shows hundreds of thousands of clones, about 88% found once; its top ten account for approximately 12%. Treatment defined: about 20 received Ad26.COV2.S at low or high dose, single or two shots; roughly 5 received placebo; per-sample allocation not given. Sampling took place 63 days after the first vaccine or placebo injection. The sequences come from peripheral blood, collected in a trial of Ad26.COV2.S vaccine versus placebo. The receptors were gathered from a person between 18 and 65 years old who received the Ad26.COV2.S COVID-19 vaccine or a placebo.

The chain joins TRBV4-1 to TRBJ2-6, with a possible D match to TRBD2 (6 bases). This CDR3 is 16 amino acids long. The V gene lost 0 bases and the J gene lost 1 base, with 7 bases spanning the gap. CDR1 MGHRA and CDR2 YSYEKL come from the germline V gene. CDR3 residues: CASSQEGGSGANVLTF. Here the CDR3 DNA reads TGCGCCAGCAGCCAAGAAGGAGGGTCTGGGGCCAACGTCCTGACTTTC.

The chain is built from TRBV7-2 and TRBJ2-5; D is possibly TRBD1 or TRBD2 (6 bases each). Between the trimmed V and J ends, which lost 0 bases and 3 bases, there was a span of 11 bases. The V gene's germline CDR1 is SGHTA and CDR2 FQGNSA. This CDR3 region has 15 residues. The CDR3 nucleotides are TGTGCCAGCAGCTTAGCACGGGGGCGCAAAGAGACCCAGTACTTC. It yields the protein CASSLARGRKETQYF.

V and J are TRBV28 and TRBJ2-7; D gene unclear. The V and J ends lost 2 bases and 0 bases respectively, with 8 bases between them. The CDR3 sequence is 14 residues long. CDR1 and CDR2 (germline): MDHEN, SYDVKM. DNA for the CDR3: TGTGCCAGCAGTTTACCCCCGGGCTCCTACGAGCAGTACTTC. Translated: CASSLPPGSYEQYF. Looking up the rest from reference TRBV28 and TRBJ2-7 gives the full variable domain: DVKVTQSSRYLVKRTGEKVFLECVQDMDHENMFWYRQDPGLGLRLIYFSYDVKMKEKGDIPEGYSVSREKKERFSLILESASTNQTSMYLCASSLPPGSYEQYFGPGTRLTVT.

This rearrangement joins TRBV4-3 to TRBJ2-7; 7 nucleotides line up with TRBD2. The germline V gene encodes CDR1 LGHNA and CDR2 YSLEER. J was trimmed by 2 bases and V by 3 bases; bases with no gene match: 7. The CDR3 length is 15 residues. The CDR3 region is CASSQDLADTYEQYF. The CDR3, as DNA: TGCGCCAGCAGCCAGGACCTAGCGGACACCTACGAGCAGTACTTC.

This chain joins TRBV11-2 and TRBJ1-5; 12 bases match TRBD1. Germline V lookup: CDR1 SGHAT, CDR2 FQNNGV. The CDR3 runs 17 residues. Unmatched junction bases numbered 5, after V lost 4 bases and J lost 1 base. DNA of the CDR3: TGTGCCAGCAGCTGGGGGACAGGGGGCTTGAGCAATCAGCCCCAGCATTTT. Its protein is CASSWGTGGLSNQPQHF.

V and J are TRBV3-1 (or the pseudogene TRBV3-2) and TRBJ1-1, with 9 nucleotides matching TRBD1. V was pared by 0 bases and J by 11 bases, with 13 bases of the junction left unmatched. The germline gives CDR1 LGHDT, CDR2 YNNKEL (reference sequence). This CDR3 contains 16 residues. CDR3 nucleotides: TGTGCCAGCAGCCAAGACGGCACAGGGGGCCAGAGAGGGGCTTTCTTT. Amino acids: CASSQDGTGGQRGAFF.

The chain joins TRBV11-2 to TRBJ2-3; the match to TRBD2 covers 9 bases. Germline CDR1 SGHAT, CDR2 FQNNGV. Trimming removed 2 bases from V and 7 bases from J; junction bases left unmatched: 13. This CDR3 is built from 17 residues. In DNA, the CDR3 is TGTGCCAGCAGCTTAAACGCCGGGACTAGCATTAAACATACGCAGTATTTT. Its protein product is CASSLNAGTSIKHTQYF.

Written as DNA, the CDR3 is TGTGCCAGCAGCTTAGGGGGGGCAGATACGCAGTATTTT. Its translation: CASSLGGADTQYF. The rearrangement uses TRBV11-3 and TRBJ2-3; D may be TRBD2 (6 bases). From germline, CDR1 is SGHNT and CDR2 YENEEA. The CDR3 runs 13 residues. Trimming removed 1 base from V and 4 bases from J, with 6 bases in between.

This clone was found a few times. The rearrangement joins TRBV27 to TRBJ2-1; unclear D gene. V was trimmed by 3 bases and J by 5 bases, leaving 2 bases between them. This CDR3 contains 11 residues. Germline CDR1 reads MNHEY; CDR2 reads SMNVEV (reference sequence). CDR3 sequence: CASSLDNEQFF. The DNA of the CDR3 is TGTGCCAGCAGTTTGGACAATGAGCAGTTCTTC.

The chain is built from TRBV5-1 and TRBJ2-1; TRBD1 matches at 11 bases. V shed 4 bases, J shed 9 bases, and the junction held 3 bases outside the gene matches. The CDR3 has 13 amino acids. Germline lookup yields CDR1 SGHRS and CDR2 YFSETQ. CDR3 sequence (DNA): TGCGCCAGCAGCCTGGACAGGGGGCCTGAGCAGTTCTTC. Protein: CASSLDRGPEQFF.